What follows are 26 T cell receptor beta chains derived from one specimen sequenced in a study of blood T cell repertoires in COVID-19. The protocol was immunoSEQ multiplex PCR, while the TCRdb copy is restricted to in-frame clones and leaves out a portion. The profile shows a few hundred thousand clones, about 85% of them singletons. Input material: peripheral blood. The receptors derive from a young woman with acute or convalescent COVID-19.

This chain uses TRBV11-2 with TRBJ2-7; TRBD2 aligns across 13 bases. Losses at the gene ends were 5 bases for V and 12 bases for J; bases not matched to a gene: 7. Germline-derived CDR1 and CDR2 are SGHAT and FQNNGV. The CDR3 sequence is 13 residues long. The CDR3 DNA sequence: TGTGCCAGCAGCCGTGGACTAGCGGGGGATTGGTACTTC. Protein sequence: CASSRGLAGDWYF.

This chain uses TRBV6-2 or TRBV6-3 with TRBJ1-5; 8 bases are shared with TRBD1. The length of the CDR3 is 17 residues. V was pared by 4 bases and J by 11 bases, with 19 bases of the junction left unmatched. Germline CDR1 MNHEY, CDR2 SVGEGT. The CDR3 DNA is TGTGCCAGCAGTTTTACCTCCGGGACAGGCTGGGTTTGGGCCCAGCATTTT. Protein: CASSFTSGTGWVWAQHF.

This chain links TRBV20-1 with TRBJ2-1; 7 nucleotides agree with TRBD1. Germline-derived CDR1 and CDR2 are DFQATT and SNEGSKA (reference sequence). This CDR3 has 11 residues. V trimming: 5 bases; J trimming: 12 bases; junction bases outside the gene matches: 7. CDR3 protein: CSALQGRWQFF. DNA for the CDR3: TGCAGTGCTTTACAGGGGCGGTGGCAGTTCTTC.

The V gene is TRBV2, the J gene TRBJ1-2, with TRBD1 as a possible D gene (5 bases). Germline CDR1 reads SNHLY; CDR2 reads FYNNEI. This CDR3 region has 12 residues. The ends were cut back, 4 bases at V and 6 bases at J, with 9 bases in the middle. DNA of the CDR3: TGTGCCAGCAGTGTAACAGGAAATGGCTACACCTTC. Protein: CASSVTGNGYTF.

This clone was seen a handful of times. V and J are TRBV12-3 or TRBV12-4 and TRBJ1-6; D unclear. The CDR3 is 12 residues long. V lost 3 bases, J lost 8 bases, and 5 bases lay in between. The CDR3 DNA reads TGTGCCAGCAGTTTCCCAGATTCACCCCTCCACTTT. It codes for CASSFPDSPLHF.

This chain uses TRBV3-1 (or the pseudogene TRBV3-2) with TRBJ2-7; 9 bases map to TRBD1. The V gene's germline CDR1 is LGHDT and CDR2 YNNKEL (reference sequence). The CDR3 runs to 16 residues. Losses at the gene ends were 2 bases for V and 5 bases for J; bases not matched to a gene: 10. CDR3 bases: TGTGCCAGCAGCCAATACAACAGGGGGCCTAAAGACGAGCAGTACTTC. This gives the protein CASSQYNRGPKDEQYF.

The chain is built from TRBV9 and TRBJ2-3, with D perhaps matching TRBD1 (5 bases). Per germline, CDR1 SGDLS and CDR2 YYNGEE. The CDR3 runs to 16 residues. Trimming pared 4 bases from V and 6 bases from J, leaving 21 bases between. DNA for the CDR3: TGTGCCAGCAGCCCCCAGGGCAGGTCCCAGAGGGATACGCAGTATTTT. Amino acid sequence: CASSPQGRSQRDTQYF.

J is TRBJ1-5 and V is TRBV11-2; no definite D call. CDR1 and CDR2 (germline): SGHAT, FQNNGV. V was pared by 5 bases and J by 6 bases, with 11 bases between. There are 13 residues in the CDR3. CDR3 amino acids: CASSNGGGQPQHF. CDR3 sequence (DNA): TGTGCCAGCAGCAACGGCGGAGGTCAGCCCCAGCATTTT.

The DNA of the CDR3 is TGCGCCAGCAGTGGACTAGTCTACAATGAGCAGTTCTTC. This codes for CASSGLVYNEQFF. The chain recombines TRBV10-2 with TRBJ2-1, with D possibly TRBD2 on 6 matching bases. The CDR3 length is 13 residues. V lost 4 bases, J lost 3 bases, and 7 bases lay in between. The germline V gene encodes CDR1 WSHSY and CDR2 SAAADI.

The V gene is TRBV5-4, the J gene TRBJ1-2; no reliable D call. Germline V gene lookup returns CDR1 SGHNT and CDR2 YYREEE (reference sequence). With 0 bases removed from V and 5 bases from J, the gap between germline ends came to 8 bases. CDR3 size: 13 residues. CDR3 sequence: CASSLAATYGYTF. CDR3 DNA sequence: TGTGCCAGCAGCTTGGCCGCAACTTATGGCTACACCTTC.

V usage is TRBV30 and J usage is TRBJ1-5; 8 nucleotides match TRBD1. Germline V lookup: CDR1 GTSNPN, CDR2 SVGIG (reference sequence). The CDR3 length is 15 residues. J was trimmed by 1 base and V by 1 base; bases with no gene match: 3. The CDR3 loop reads CAWSGDRGSNQPQHF. The DNA of the CDR3 is TGTGCCTGGAGTGGAGACAGGGGAAGCAATCAGCCCCAGCATTTT.

The CDR3 loop reads CASSERRSGNTIYF. In DNA, the CDR3 is TGTGCCAGCAGCGAAAGGAGGAGTGGAAACACCATATATTTT. V usage is TRBV27 and J usage is TRBJ1-3; D is undetermined. The CDR3 loop spans 14 amino acids. V was shortened by 6 bases and J by 3 bases, with 12 bases between the two germline ends. The germline V gene has CDR1 MNHEY and CDR2 SMNVEV (reference sequence).

In the case of this clone: At the DNA level, this CDR3 is encoded by other sequences in the same sample as well. The chain is built from TRBV7-9 and TRBJ2-7; D call uncertain. The CDR3 runs to 13 residues. Trimming removed 5 bases at V and 1 base at J, with 9 bases between. In germline, CDR1 is SEHNR, CDR2 FQNEAQ (reference sequence). The CDR3 coding sequence is TGTGCCAGCAGCCCCCACGCGTCCTACGAGCAGTACTTC. Translated, it gives CASSPHASYEQYF. Combining the CDR3 with reference TRBV7-9 and TRBJ2-7 gives the whole variable domain DTGVSQNPRHKITKRGQNVTFRCDPISEHNRLYWYRQTLGQGPEFLTYFQNEAQLEKSRLLSDRFSAERPKGSFSTLEIQRTEQGDSAMYLCASSPHASYEQYFGPGTRLTVT.

This clone was observed a handful of times. V gene TRBV30 combines with J gene TRBJ1-1, with 7 nucleotides matching TRBD1. J was trimmed by 0 bases and V by 3 bases; bases with no gene match: 7. This CDR3 spans 15 amino acids. Looked up from germline, CDR1 is GTSNPN and CDR2 is SVGIG (reference sequence). The CDR3 protein is CAWRGDRVMNTEAFF. CDR3 nucleotide sequence: TGTGCCTGGAGGGGAGACAGGGTCATGAACACTGAAGCTTTCTTT.

V is TRBV6-6 and J is TRBJ1-1; D is unresolved. V gave up 0 bases and J gave up 7 bases, with 12 bases separating them. Germline V gene data show CDR1 as MNHNY and CDR2 as SVGAGI (reference sequence). The CDR3 has 14 residues. Written as DNA, the CDR3 is TGTGCCAGCAGTTACTCGAGCGGGCTTGTTGAAGCTTTCTTT. Its translation is CASSYSSGLVEAFF.

CDR3 residues: CASKYTEAGANVLTF. CDR3 DNA sequence: TGTGCCAGTAAGTACACCGAGGCTGGGGCCAACGTCCTGACTTTC. J is TRBJ2-6 and V is TRBV19; D gene ambiguous. Germline lookup yields CDR1 LNHDA and CDR2 SQIVND (reference sequence). Trimming stripped 7 bases from V and 2 bases from J, with 12 bases between. The length of the CDR3 is 15 residues.

This chain uses TRBV28 with TRBJ1-1, with D hard to call. The germline V and J ends were trimmed by 3 bases and 0 bases, with 2 bases remaining between them. Germline CDR1 MDHEN, CDR2 SYDVKM. This CDR3 contains 12 residues. The CDR3: CASSFLNTEAFF. The CDR3 DNA follows: TGTGCCAGCAGTTTCTTGAACACTGAAGCTTTCTTT.

The V call is TRBV4-1, the J call TRBJ1-4; TRBD1 aligns across 7 bases. V lost 6 bases and J lost 6; bases outside the gene matches: 7. Looked up from germline, CDR1 is MGHRA and CDR2 is YSYEKL. This CDR3 comprises 14 residues. Here the CDR3 reads CASRTGTADEKLFF. Here the CDR3 DNA reads TGCGCCAGCAGAACCGGGACAGCGGATGAAAAACTGTTTTTT.

V gene TRBV10-1 combines with J gene TRBJ1-1; 9 bases map to TRBD1. J was trimmed by 4 bases and V by 6 bases; bases with no gene match: 6. Germline V gene lookup returns CDR1 WNHNN and CDR2 SYGVQD (reference sequence). This CDR3 has 14 amino acids. CDR3 region: CASSRDRDVTEAFF. CDR3 DNA: TGCGCCAGCAGCCGGGACAGGGACGTCACTGAAGCTTTCTTT.

In its sample, this clone was seen once. This sequence joins TRBV6-5 and TRBJ2-1, with a weak D call TRBD2 (6 bases). Trimming shortened V by 0 bases and J by 6 bases, and 9 bases separated the two germline ends. The CDR3 runs to 14 residues. Germline lookup yields CDR1 MNHEY and CDR2 SVGAGI. CDR3 loop: CASSYSLLANEQFF. The CDR3 nucleotides are TGTGCCAGCAGTTACTCTCTACTAGCCAATGAGCAGTTCTTC.

The chain employs TRBV7-3 and TRBJ2-6, with 9 nucleotides matching TRBD1. V was clipped by 3 bases and J by 0 bases; unmatched bases: 3. The CDR3 is 17 amino acids. Germline CDR1 SGHTA, CDR2 FQGTGA. In nucleotides, the CDR3 is TGTGCCAGCAGCTTGGGACAGGGTACCTCTGGGGCCAACGTCCTGACTTTC. Translating it yields CASSLGQGTSGANVLTF.

This chain uses TRBV9 with TRBJ2-3; 10 bases map to TRBD2. The CDR3 is 16 residues long. Looked up from germline, CDR1 is SGDLS and CDR2 is YYNGEE. J gave up 2 bases and V 3 bases, and 6 bases lay outside the gene matches. The chain's CDR3 is CASSGTSGSVTDTQYF. CDR3 nucleotides: TGTGCCAGCAGCGGGACTAGCGGTTCGGTCACAGATACGCAGTATTTT.

The chain combines TRBV7-3 with TRBJ1-5; no firm D call. Germline assignment: CDR1 SGHTA and CDR2 FQGTGA. The CDR3 runs to 13 residues. V was shortened by 4 bases and J by 5 bases, with 9 bases between the two germline ends. CDR3 nucleotides: TGTGCCAGCAGCTCCCAGAGGGATCAGCCCCAGCATTTT. Protein: CASSSQRDQPQHF.

The gene calls are TRBV5-6 and TRBJ2-7; TRBD1 matches 7 bases. The CDR3 extends over 13 amino acids. Looked up from germline, CDR1 is SGHDT and CDR2 is YYEEEE. V was clipped by 4 bases and J by 4 bases; unmatched bases: 5. CDR3 DNA: TGTGCCAGCAGCCAGGACAGGTCTTACGAGCAGTACTTC. Encoded protein: CASSQDRSYEQYF.

CDR3 region: CASAPDRVGNTEAFF. CDR3 coding DNA: TGTGCCAGCGCCCCGGACAGGGTGGGGAACACTGAAGCTTTCTTT. The chain combines TRBV7-9 with TRBJ1-1, with 8 bases matching TRBD1. The germline gives CDR1 SEHNR, CDR2 FQNEAQ (reference sequence). The CDR3 sequence is 15 residues long. V lost 8 bases and J lost 1; bases outside the gene matches: 9.

This clone was counted only a few times. J is TRBJ2-7 and V is TRBV15, with TRBD1 matching over 7 bases. V gave up 2 bases and J gave up 1 base; unmatched junction bases: 8. The CDR3 covers 16 residues. Germline values: CDR1 LNHNV, CDR2 YYDKDF (reference sequence). CDR3 sequence: CATSRPTGTGSYEQYF. The DNA of the CDR3 is TGTGCCACCAGCAGACCGACAGGGACGGGTTCCTACGAGCAGTACTTC.